The source of this T cell receptor beta chain is a study of cytomegalovirus exposure and HLA in healthy donors. Whole-study results and caveats: High sensitivity and specificity were reportedly achieved when the classifier diagnosed cytomegalovirus status. The study put 150 or so TCR beta chains on its list as cytomegalovirus-associated. The finding came from a later analysis; first-cohort TCR clusters tended to co-occur in the 120 or so validation repertoires.

As concerns this clone: No antigen is known for it.

The table came from immunoSEQ multiplex PCR; TCRdb's copy has only in-frame clones and leaves some out. The data hold 60,000 to 80,000 clones, with 70% to 90% observed a single time. The sample comprised PBMCs. This sequence was found in a man aged 25-40 years in good health and CMV-seronegative.

The CDR3 is CASSATGRESPDNEQFF. For the CDR3, the DNA is TGTGCCAGCAGTGCAACGGGGAGGGAATCTCCCGACAATGAGCAGTTCTTC. The chain links TRBV6-1 to TRBJ2-1, with 7 positions matching TRBD2. V was pared by 4 bases and J by 5 bases, with 14 bases of the junction left unmatched. Germline assignment: CDR1 MNHNS and CDR2 SASEGT. The CDR3 is made up of 17 amino acids.